The T cell receptor beta chain under discussion was sequenced for a study of T-cell memory formation after mild COVID-19. Study information: TCR clusters showed largely donor specificity. General observations from the study: Clones from the second wave (peaking day 37) had unconfirmed SARS-CoV-2 specificity. The CD4+ clones that contracted clustered mainly within CM and EM, and the CD8+ clones concentrated in EMRA. Contracting clones from day 15 to 85 showed balanced CD4/CD8; later expanders favored CD4+.

The CDR3 runs 14 residues. V was trimmed by 6 bases and J by 7 bases, leaving 18 bases between them. CDR1 KGHSH and CDR2 LQKENI come from the germline V gene. In its sample, this clonotype was seen a few times. Its antigen remains unknown. TCRdb reprocessed the 5' RACE reads via MiXCR and lists one record per CDR3 protein. The table lists under 400,000 distinct CDR3 sequences, 28% of them singletons. The sequence came from an adult woman who had mild COVID-19 (a few samples of this study predate the infection). Cell type and time point are not known. The source material was PBMCs or a T cell subset sorted from them (not recorded which). This chain connects TRBV18 to TRBJ2-5, with D unresolved. The CDR3 DNA reads as TGTGCCAGCTCCACCTCCCAGCCGCCGGGGACCCAGTACTTC. Residues: CASSTSQPPGTQYF.